These 16 T cell receptor beta chains were sequenced from one sample in a study of cytomegalovirus exposure and HLA in healthy donors. The PCR had 60 Vbeta and 13 Jbeta primers. Sequencing was performed with immunoSEQ multiplex PCR; in TCRdb, only in-frame clones are kept and a portion is missing. The sample includes about 110,000 clones, about 80% of them seen just once. Material for sequencing was PBMCs. The receptors shown here come from a man younger than 45 in good health and CMV-seronegative.

The V call is TRBV6-1, the J call TRBJ1-1; 7 nucleotides line up with TRBD1. Germline V gene lookup returns CDR1 MNHNS and CDR2 SASEGT. The CDR3 length is 14 residues. With 6 bases clipped from V and 7 bases from J, the junction kept 11 bases outside the gene matches. Here the CDR3 reads CASRLDRSPFEAFF. The CDR3 bases are TGTGCCAGCAGACTGGACAGGAGCCCTTTTGAAGCTTTCTTT.

The chain employs TRBV5-1 and TRBJ1-5; 7 nucleotides match TRBD1. This CDR3 spans 17 amino acids. The germline gives CDR1 SGHRS, CDR2 YFSETQ. After removal of 0 bases from V and 2 bases from J, the junction contained 8 bases not matched to a gene. The CDR3 region has the DNA TGCGCCAGCAGCTTGGGGGGACCAGGGGGTGGCAATCAGCCCCAGCATTTT. Amino acid sequence: CASSLGGPGGGNQPQHF.

The rearrangement uses TRBV12-5 and TRBJ2-4, with D perhaps TRBD1 (6 bases). Trimming pared 6 bases from V and 5 bases from J, leaving 8 bases between. CDR1 LGHNT and CDR2 FRNRAP come from the germline V gene. There are 12 residues in the CDR3. The CDR3 DNA is TGTGCTAGTGGGAGGACAGAAAACATTCAGTACTTC. Protein: CASGRTENIQYF.

This clone showed up just a few times. This chain connects TRBV6-1 to TRBJ2-7; D uncertain. The CDR3 loop spans 12 amino acids. Deletions cut 5 bases from V and 4 bases from J, with 9 bases between. Germline assignment: CDR1 MNHNS and CDR2 SASEGT. This CDR3 reads CASSPNIYEQYF. As DNA, the CDR3 is TGTGCCAGCAGTCCTAATATTTACGAGCAGTACTTC.

The rearrangement joins TRBV6-5 to TRBJ1-3; no reliable D call. This CDR3 is 14 amino acids long. V lost 2 bases, J lost 2 bases, and 7 bases lay in between. The germline V gene has CDR1 MNHEY and CDR2 SVGAGI. The CDR3 coding sequence is TGTGCCAGCAGTTACCCTACGGCTGGAAACACCATATATTTT. Translating it yields CASSYPTAGNTIYF.

The chain links TRBV6-5 to TRBJ2-2, with TRBD2 matching 8 bases. Germline loops: CDR1 MNHEY, CDR2 SVGAGI. V dropped 6 bases and J dropped 7; count of bases not matched to a gene: 7. The CDR3 consists of 14 residues. CDR3 sequence reads: CASSKREKGGELFF. The CDR3 DNA is TGTGCCAGCAGCAAGCGGGAGAAGGGCGGGGAGCTGTTTTTT.

This clone was seen a single time. The rearrangement uses TRBV28 and TRBJ2-5; 7 positions agree with TRBD1. The length of the CDR3 is 13 residues. CDR1 is MDHEN, CDR2 SYDVKM, per germline. After removal of 6 bases from V and 7 bases from J, the junction contained 8 bases not matched to a gene. The CDR3 region is CASRSTGLRTQYF. The CDR3 bases are TGTGCCAGCAGGTCGACAGGGCTACGGACCCAGTACTTC.

The table lists this clone with a few counts. CDR3 nucleotide sequence: TGTGCCAGCAGCTCGCGTTATGGCGGGCTAACTGAAGCTTTCTTT. This codes for CASSSRYGGLTEAFF. V gene TRBV5-4 combines with J gene TRBJ1-1; D gene unclear. The CDR3 consists of 15 residues. Trimming stripped 3 bases from V and 5 bases from J, with 17 bases between. Germline lookup yields CDR1 SGHNT and CDR2 YYREEE (reference sequence).

The CDR3 bases are TGTGCCAGCAGCGTACGAGGCCTACAGGCCTACAATGAGCAGTTCTTC. The encoded protein is CASSVRGLQAYNEQFF. The chain carries TRBV9 and TRBJ2-1; a possible D gene is TRBD1 (5 bases). Germline V gene data show CDR1 as SGDLS and CDR2 as YYNGEE. Trimming stripped 1 base from V and 2 bases from J, with 13 bases between. CDR3 length equals 16 residues.

This chain joins TRBV30 and TRBJ2-3; D gene uncertain. Looked up from germline, CDR1 is GTSNPN and CDR2 is SVGIG (reference sequence). This CDR3 has 12 amino acids. Trimming took off 2 bases at V and 3 bases at J, with 6 bases between the two ends. CDR3 sequence (DNA): TGTGCCTGGAGTACCGGGACAGATACGCAGTATTTT. This translates into CAWSTGTDTQYF.

This clone was observed a single time. The rearrangement uses TRBV6-5 and TRBJ1-1, with TRBD1 matching 7 bases. This CDR3 contains 14 residues. V was clipped by 8 bases and J by 6 bases; unmatched bases: 12. Germline CDR1 and CDR2: MNHEY and SVGAGI. The CDR3 DNA is TGTGCCAGCCGACAGGGTTCGCTGAGCGCTGAAGCTTTCTTT. Protein product: CASRQGSLSAEAFF.

The chain couples TRBV5-1 to TRBJ2-5; perhaps TRBD1 as D (8 bases). The CDR3 loop spans 14 amino acids. Germline assignment: CDR1 SGHRS and CDR2 YFSETQ. The V end lost 2 bases, the J end lost 4 bases, and 12 bases lay between the germline ends. The CDR3, as DNA: TGCGCCAGCAGCTTTTACAGGGGGGGAGAGACCCAGTACTTC. This sequence encodes CASSFYRGGETQYF.

This clone has a handful of counts. The V gene is TRBV18, the J gene TRBJ2-2; weak D call: TRBD2 (5 bases). Germline V lookup: CDR1 KGHSH, CDR2 LQKENI. V was shortened by 1 base and J by 6 bases, with 6 bases between the two germline ends. The CDR3 runs to 13 residues. The CDR3 here is CASSPQGAGELFF. DNA for the CDR3: TGTGCCAGCTCACCACAGGGAGCCGGGGAGCTGTTTTTT.

This clone was recorded only once. The chain combines TRBV7-2 with TRBJ2-2; TRBD2 might be the D (5 bases). Trimming cost V 1 base and J 3 bases, with 9 bases left between them. Looked up from germline, CDR1 is SGHTA and CDR2 is FQGNSA. This CDR3 region has 15 residues. CDR3 bases: TGTGCCAGCAGCTTAGATGGGAGTGACACCGGGGAGCTGTTTTTT. Residues: CASSLDGSDTGELFF.

This clone is a singleton in its sample. V is TRBV4-1 and J is TRBJ1-2; tentative D call: TRBD1 (5 bases). Germline CDR1 MGHRA, CDR2 YSYEKL. The CDR3 covers 14 residues. Trimming took off 1 base at V and 3 bases at J, with 9 bases between the two ends. The CDR3 here is CASSQAQGYYGYTF. The CDR3 DNA follows: TGCGCCAGCAGCCAAGCTCAGGGCTACTATGGCTACACCTTC.

The sample holds one count of this clone. This chain uses TRBV4-2 with TRBJ2-7; 10 nucleotides line up with TRBD1. After removal of 5 bases from V and 1 base from J, the junction contained 5 bases not matched to a gene. The germline V gene has CDR1 LGHNA and CDR2 YNFKEQ. The CDR3 runs to 15 residues. In nucleotides, the CDR3 is TGTGCCAGCAGCTCTCGGGACAGGGGATCCTACGAGCAGTACTTC. Translation gives CASSSRDRGSYEQYF.